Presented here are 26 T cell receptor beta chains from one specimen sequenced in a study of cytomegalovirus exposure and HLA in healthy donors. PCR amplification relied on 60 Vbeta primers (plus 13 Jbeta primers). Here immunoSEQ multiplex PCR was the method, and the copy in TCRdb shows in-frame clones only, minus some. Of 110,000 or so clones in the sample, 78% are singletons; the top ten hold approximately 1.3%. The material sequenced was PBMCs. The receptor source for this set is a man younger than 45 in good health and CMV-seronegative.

The CDR3, as DNA: TGCGCCAGCAGCCAAGAACTCACAGGGGGAAACCAAGAGACCCAGTACTTC. It specifies CASSQELTGGNQETQYF. This sequence joins TRBV4-3 and TRBJ2-5, with 8 bases matching TRBD1. Germline CDR1 and CDR2: LGHNA and YSLEER. Losses at the gene ends were 0 bases for V and 0 bases for J; bases not matched to a gene: 6. CDR3 length: 17 amino acids.

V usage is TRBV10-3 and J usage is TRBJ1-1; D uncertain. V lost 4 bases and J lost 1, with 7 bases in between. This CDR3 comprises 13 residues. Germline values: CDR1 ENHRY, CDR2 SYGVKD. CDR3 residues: CAISGHTNTEAFF. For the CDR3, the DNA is TGTGCCATCAGTGGACACACGAACACTGAAGCTTTCTTT.

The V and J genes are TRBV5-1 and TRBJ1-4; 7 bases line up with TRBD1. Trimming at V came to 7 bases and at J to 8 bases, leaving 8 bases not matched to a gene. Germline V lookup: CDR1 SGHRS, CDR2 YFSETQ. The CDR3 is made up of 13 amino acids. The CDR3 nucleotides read TGCGCCAGCGCGAAGGGGGCAGGGGAAAAACTGTTTTTT. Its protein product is CASAKGAGEKLFF.

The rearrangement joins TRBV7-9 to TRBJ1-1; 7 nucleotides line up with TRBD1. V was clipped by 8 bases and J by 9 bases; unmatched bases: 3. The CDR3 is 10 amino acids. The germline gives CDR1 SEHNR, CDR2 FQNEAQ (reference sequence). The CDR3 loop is CASGTEKAFF. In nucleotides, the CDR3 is TGTGCCAGCGGGACAGAAAAAGCTTTCTTT. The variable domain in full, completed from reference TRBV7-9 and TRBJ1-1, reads DTGVSQNPRHKITKRGQNVTFRCDPISEHNRLYWYRQTLGQGPEFLTYFQNEAQLEKSRLLSDRFSAERPKGSFSTLEIQRTEQGDSAMYLCASGTEKAFFGQGTRLTVV.

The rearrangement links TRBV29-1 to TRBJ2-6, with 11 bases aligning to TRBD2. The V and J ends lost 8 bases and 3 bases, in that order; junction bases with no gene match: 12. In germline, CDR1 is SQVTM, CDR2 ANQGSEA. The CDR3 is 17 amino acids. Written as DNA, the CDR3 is TGCAGCTTCTCCTGGACTAGCGGGCCCCTTGGGGCCAACGTCCTGACTTTC. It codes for CSFSWTSGPLGANVLTF.

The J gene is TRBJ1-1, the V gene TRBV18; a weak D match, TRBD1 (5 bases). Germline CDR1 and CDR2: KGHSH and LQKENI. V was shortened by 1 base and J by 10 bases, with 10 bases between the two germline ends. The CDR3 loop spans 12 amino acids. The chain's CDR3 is CASSPQGIPAFF. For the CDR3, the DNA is TGTGCCAGCTCACCACAGGGGATCCCAGCTTTCTTT.

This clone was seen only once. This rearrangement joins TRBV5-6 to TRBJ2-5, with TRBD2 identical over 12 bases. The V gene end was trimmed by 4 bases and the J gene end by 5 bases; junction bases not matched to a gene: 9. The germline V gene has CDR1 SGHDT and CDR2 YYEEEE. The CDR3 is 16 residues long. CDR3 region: CASSTTSGGPPETQYF. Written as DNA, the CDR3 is TGTGCCAGCAGCACCACTAGCGGGGGGCCTCCCGAGACCCAGTACTTC.

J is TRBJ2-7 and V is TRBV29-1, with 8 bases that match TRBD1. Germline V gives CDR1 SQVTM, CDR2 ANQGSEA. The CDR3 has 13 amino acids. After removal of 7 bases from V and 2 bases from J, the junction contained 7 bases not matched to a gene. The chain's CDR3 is CSAGDRQAYEQYF. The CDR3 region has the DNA TGCAGCGCCGGGGACAGGCAGGCCTACGAGCAGTACTTC.

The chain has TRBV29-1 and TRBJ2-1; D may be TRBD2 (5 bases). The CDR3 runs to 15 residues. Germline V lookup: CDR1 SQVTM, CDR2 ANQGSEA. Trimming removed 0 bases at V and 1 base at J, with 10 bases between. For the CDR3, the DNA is TGCAGCGTTGAAGATCCTAGCAGATCCTACAATGAGCAGTTCTTC. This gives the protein CSVEDPSRSYNEQFF.

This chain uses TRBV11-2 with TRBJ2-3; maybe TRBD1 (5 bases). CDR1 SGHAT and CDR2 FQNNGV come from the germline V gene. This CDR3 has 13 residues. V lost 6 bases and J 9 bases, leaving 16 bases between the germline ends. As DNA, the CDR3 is TGTGCCAGCAGAGATAGGGGCGGCCCCACGCAGTATTTT. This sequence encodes CASRDRGGPTQYF.

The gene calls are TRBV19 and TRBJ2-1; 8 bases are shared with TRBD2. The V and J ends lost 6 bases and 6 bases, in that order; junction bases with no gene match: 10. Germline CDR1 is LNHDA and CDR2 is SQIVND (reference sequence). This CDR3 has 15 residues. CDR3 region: CASRRGTSWSNEQFF. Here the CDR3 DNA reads TGTGCCAGTAGACGTGGGACTAGTTGGAGCAATGAGCAGTTCTTC.

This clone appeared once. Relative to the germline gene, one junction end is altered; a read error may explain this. The CDR3 region has the DNA TGCGCCAGCAGCTCATGGACAGGAAGCACCATATATTTT. It is translated as CASSSWTGSTIYF. The chain joins TRBV5-1 to TRBJ1-3, with TRBD1 matching 7 bases. Germline V gene lookup returns CDR1 SGHRS and CDR2 YFSETQ. This CDR3 region has 13 residues.

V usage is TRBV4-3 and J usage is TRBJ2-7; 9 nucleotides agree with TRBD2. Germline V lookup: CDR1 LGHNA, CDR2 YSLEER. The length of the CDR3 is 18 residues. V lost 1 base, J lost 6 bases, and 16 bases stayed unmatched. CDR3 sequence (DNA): TGCGCCAGCAGCCAAGGAAGTCACGGGGCTAGCGGGACTAGCGAGCAGTACTTC. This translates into CASSQGSHGASGTSEQYF.

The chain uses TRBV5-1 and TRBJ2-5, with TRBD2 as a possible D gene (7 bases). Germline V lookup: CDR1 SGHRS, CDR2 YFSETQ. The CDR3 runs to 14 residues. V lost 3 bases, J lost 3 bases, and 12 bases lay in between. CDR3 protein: CASSYGGPEETQYF. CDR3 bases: TGCGCCAGCAGCTACGGGGGGCCCGAAGAGACCCAGTACTTC. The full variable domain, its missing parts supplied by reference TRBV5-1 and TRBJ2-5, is KAGVTQTPRYLIKTRGQQVTLSCSPISGHRSVSWYQQTPGQGLQFLFEYFSETQRNKGNFPGRFSGRQFSNSRSEMNVSTLELGDSALYLCASSYGGPEETQYFGPGTRLLVL.

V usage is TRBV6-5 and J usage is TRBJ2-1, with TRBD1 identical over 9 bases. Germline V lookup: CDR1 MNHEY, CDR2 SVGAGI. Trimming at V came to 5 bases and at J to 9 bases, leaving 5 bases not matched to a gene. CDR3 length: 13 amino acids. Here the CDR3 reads CASSKTGGGEQFF. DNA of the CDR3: TGTGCCAGCAGTAAAACAGGGGGCGGTGAGCAGTTCTTC.

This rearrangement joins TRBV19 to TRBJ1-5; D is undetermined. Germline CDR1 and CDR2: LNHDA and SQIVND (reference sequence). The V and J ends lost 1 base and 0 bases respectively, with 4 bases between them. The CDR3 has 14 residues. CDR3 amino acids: CASSIASSNQPQHF. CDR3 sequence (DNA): TGTGCCAGTAGTATAGCCAGTAGCAATCAGCCCCAGCATTTT.

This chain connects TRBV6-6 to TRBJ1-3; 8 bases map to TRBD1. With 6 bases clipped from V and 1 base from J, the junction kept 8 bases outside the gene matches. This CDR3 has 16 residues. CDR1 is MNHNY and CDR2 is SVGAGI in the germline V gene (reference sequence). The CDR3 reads CASREQGARSGNTIYF. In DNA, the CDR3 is TGTGCCAGCAGAGAGCAGGGGGCCAGGTCTGGAAACACCATATATTTT.

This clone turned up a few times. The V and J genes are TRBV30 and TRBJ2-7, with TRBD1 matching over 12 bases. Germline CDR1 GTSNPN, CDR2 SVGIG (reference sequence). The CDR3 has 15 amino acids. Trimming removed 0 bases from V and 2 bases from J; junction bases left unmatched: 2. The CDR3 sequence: CAWSVGTGGPYEQYF. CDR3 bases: TGTGCCTGGAGTGTAGGGACAGGGGGCCCCTACGAGCAGTACTTC.

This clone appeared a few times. The CDR3 DNA reads as TGTGCCAGCAGTCGGACAGGGGACTATGGCTACACCTTC. This codes for CASSRTGDYGYTF. The chain uses TRBV6-5 and TRBJ1-2, with 9 bases aligning to TRBD1. Germline loops: CDR1 MNHEY, CDR2 SVGAGI. With 5 bases clipped from V and 3 bases from J, the junction kept 1 base outside the gene matches. The CDR3 length is 13 residues.

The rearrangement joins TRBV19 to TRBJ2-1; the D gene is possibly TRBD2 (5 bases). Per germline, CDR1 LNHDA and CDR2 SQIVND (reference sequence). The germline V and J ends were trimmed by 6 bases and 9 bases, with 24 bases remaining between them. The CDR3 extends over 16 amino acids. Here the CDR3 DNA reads TGTGCCAGTAGCCCAGTCAGACTACGGGATGGCGGTGAGCAGTTCTTC. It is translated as CASSPVRLRDGGEQFF.

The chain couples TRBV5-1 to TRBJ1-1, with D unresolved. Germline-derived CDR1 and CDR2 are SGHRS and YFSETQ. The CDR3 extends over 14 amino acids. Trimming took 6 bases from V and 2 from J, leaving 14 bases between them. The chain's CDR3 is CASIEGSLNTEAFF. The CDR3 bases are TGCGCCAGCATAGAAGGGAGCCTAAACACTGAAGCTTTCTTT.

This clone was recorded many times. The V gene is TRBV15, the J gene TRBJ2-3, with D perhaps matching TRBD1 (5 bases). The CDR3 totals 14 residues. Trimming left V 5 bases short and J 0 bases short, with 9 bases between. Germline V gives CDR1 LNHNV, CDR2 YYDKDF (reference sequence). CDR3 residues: CATSGTGSTDTQYF. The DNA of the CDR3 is TGTGCCACCAGCGGAACAGGTAGCACAGATACGCAGTATTTT.

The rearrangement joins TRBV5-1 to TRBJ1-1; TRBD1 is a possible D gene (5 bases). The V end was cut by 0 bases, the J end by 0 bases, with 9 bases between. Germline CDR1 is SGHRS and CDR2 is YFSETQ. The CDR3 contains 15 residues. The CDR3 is CASSLAPGLNTEAFF. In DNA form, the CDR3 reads TGCGCCAGCAGCTTGGCCCCAGGGTTGAACACTGAAGCTTTCTTT. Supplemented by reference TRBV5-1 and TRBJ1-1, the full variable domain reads KAGVTQTPRYLIKTRGQQVTLSCSPISGHRSVSWYQQTPGQGLQFLFEYFSETQRNKGNFPGRFSGRQFSNSRSEMNVSTLELGDSALYLCASSLAPGLNTEAFFGQGTRLTVV.

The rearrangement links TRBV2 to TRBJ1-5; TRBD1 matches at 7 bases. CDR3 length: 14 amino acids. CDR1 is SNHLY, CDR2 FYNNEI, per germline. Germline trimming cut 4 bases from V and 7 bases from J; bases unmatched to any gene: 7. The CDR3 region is CASSGRGGGQPQHF. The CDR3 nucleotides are TGTGCCAGCAGTGGACGAGGGGGCGGGCAGCCCCAGCATTTT.

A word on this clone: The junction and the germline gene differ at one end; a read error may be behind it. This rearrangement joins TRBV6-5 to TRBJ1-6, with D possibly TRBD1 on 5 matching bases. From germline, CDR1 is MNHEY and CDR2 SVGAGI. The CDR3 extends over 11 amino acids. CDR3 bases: TGTGCCAGCAGTTATGGGACTGAGTGGGTCTTT. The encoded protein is CASSYGTEWVF.

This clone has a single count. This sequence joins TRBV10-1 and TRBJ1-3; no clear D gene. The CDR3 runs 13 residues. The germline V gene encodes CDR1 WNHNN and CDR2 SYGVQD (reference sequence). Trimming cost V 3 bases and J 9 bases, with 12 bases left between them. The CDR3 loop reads CASSDQQSSTIYF. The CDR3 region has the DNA TGCGCCAGCAGTGACCAACAGAGTTCCACCATATATTTT.